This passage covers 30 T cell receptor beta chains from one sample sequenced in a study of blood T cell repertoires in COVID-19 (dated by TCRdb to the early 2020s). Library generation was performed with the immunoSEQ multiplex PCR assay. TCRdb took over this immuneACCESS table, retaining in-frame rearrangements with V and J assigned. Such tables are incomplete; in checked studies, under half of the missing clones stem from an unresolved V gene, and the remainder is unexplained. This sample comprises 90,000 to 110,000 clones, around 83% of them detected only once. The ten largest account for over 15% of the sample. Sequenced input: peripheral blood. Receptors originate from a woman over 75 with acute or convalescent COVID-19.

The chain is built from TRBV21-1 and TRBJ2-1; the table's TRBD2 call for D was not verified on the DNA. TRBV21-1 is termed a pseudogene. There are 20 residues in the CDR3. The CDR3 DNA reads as TGTGCCAGCAGCAAAGCTGGGATACGGGCTAGCGGGAGGCTATCGGATGAGCAGTTCTTC. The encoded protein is CASSKAGIRASGRLSDEQFF.

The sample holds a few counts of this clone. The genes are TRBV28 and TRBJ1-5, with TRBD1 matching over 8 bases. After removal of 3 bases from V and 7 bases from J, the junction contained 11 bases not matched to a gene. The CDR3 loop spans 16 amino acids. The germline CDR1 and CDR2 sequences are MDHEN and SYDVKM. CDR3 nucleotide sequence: TGTGCCAGCAGTTTGTTCGGACAGGGCGTATTGCAGCCCCAGCATTTT. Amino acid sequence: CASSLFGQGVLQPQHF.

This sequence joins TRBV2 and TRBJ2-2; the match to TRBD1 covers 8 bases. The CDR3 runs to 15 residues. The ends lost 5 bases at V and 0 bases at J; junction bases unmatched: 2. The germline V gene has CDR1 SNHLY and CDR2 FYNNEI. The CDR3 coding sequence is TGTGCCAGCAGTAGGGGACAGGCGAACACCGGGGAGCTGTTTTTT. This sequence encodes CASSRGQANTGELFF.

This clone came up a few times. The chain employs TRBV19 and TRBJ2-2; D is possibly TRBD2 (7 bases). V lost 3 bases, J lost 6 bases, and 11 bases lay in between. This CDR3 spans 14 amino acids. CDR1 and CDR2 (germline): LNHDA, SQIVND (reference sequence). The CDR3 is CASSMGGLAGELFF. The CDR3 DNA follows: TGTGCCAGTAGTATGGGGGGGCTCGCCGGGGAGCTGTTTTTT.

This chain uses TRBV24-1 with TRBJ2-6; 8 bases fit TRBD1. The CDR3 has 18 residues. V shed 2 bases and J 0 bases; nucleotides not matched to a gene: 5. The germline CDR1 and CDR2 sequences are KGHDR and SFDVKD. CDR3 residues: CATSDSGTGFSGANVLTF. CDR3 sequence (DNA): TGTGCCACCAGTGATTCCGGGACAGGCTTCTCTGGGGCCAACGTCCTGACTTTC.

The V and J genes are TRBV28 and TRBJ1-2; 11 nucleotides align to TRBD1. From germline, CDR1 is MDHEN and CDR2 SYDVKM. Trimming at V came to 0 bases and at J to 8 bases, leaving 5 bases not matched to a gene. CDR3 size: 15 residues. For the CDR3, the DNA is TGTGCCAGCAGTTTATGGGTGGACAGGGGGCCGGGCTACACCTTC. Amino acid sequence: CASSLWVDRGPGYTF.

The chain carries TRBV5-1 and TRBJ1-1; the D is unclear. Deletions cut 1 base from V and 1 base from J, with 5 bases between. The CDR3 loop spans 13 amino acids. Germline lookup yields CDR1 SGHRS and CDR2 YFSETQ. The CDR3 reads CASSLNQNTEAFF. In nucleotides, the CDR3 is TGCGCCAGCAGCTTGAATCAGAACACTGAAGCTTTCTTT.

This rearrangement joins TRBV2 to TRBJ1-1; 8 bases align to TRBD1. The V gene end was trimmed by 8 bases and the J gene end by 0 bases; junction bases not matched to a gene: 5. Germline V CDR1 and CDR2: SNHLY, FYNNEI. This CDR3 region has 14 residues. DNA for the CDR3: TGTGCCAGCGGAGGACAGGGATTGAACACTGAAGCTTTCTTT. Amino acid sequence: CASGGQGLNTEAFF.

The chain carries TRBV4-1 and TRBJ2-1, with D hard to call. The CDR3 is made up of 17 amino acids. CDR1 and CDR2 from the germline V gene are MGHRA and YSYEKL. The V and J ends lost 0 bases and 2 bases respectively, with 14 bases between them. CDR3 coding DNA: TGCGCCAGCAGCCAAGATCTTGGCGGTCTTACCTACAATGAGCAGTTCTTC. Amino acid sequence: CASSQDLGGLTYNEQFF.

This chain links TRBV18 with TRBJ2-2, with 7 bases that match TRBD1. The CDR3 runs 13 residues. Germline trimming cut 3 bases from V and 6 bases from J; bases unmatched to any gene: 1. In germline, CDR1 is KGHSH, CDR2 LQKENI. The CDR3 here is CASSPGTAGELFF. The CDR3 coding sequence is TGTGCCAGCTCACCGGGGACAGCCGGGGAGCTGTTTTTT.

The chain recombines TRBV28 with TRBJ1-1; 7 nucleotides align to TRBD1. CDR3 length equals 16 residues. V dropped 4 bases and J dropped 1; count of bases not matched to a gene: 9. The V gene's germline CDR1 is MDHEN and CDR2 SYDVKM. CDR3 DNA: TGTGCCAGCAGTTCTGGGAGTCGGACAGGGAACACTGAAGCTTTCTTT. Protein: CASSSGSRTGNTEAFF.

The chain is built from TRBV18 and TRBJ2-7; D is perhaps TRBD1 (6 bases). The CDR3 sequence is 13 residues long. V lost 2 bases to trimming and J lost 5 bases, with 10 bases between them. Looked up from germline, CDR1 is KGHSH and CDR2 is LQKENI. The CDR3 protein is CASSPYRDNEQYF. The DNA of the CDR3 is TGTGCCAGCTCACCATACCGGGACAACGAGCAGTACTTC.

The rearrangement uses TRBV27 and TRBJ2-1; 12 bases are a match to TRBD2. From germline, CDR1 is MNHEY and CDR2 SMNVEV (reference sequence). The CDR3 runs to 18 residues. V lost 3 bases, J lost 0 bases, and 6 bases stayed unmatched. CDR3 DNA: TGTGCCAGCAGTTTCGGACTAGCGGGGCCTAGCTCCTACAATGAGCAGTTCTTC. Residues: CASSFGLAGPSSYNEQFF.

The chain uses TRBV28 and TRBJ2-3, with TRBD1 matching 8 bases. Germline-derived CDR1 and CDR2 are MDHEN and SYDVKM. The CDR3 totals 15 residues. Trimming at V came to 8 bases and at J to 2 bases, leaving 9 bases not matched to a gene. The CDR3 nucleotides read TGTGCCAGCCGGGACAGGAGATACCCCACAGATACGCAGTATTTT. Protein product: CASRDRRYPTDTQYF.

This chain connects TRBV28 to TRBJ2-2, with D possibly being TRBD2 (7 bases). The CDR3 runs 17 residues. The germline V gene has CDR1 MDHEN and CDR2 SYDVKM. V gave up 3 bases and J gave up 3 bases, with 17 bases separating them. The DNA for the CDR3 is TGTGCCAGCAGTTTTTTGGGAGGGACACCAGACACCGGGGAGCTGTTTTTT. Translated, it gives CASSFLGGTPDTGELFF. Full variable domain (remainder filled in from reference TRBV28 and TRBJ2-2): DVKVTQSSRYLVKRTGEKVFLECVQDMDHENMFWYRQDPGLGLRLIYFSYDVKMKEKGDIPEGYSVSREKKERFSLILESASTNQTSMYLCASSFLGGTPDTGELFFGEGSRLTVL.

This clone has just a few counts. The CDR3 bases are TGCGCCAGCAGCTTGAGCTCGGACAGGGGGTCGTCTGGAAACACCATATATTTT. The encoded protein is CASSLSSDRGSSGNTIYF. J is TRBJ1-3 and V is TRBV5-1; 10 bases line up with TRBD1. The CDR3 runs to 18 residues. The germline CDR1 and CDR2 sequences are SGHRS and YFSETQ. J was trimmed by 1 base and V by 1 base; bases with no gene match: 8.

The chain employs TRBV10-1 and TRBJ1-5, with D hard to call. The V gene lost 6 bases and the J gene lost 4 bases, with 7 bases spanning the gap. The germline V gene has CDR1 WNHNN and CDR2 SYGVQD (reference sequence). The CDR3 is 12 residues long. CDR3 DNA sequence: TGCGCCAGCAGCTTCGGTAATCAGCCCCAGCATTTT. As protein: CASSFGNQPQHF.

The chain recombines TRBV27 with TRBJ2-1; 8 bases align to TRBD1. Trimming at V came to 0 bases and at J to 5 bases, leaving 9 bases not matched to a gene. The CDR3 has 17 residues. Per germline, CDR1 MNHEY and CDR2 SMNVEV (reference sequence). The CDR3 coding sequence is TGTGCCAGCAGTTTATCCGAAAACAGGGGGAACCACAATGAGCAGTTCTTC. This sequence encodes CASSLSENRGNHNEQFF.

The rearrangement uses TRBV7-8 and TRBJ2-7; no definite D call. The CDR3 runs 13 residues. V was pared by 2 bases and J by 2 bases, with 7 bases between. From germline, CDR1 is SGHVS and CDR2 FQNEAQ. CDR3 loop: CASSLNRAYEQYF. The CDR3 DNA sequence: TGTGCCAGCAGCTTAAACCGAGCCTACGAGCAGTACTTC.

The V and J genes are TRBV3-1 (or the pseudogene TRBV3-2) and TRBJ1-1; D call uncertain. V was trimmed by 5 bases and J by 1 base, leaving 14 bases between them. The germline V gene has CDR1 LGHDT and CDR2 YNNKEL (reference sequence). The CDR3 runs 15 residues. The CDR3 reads CASSARTEGNTEAFF. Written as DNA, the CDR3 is TGTGCCAGCAGCGCTCGAACTGAGGGGAACACTGAAGCTTTCTTT.

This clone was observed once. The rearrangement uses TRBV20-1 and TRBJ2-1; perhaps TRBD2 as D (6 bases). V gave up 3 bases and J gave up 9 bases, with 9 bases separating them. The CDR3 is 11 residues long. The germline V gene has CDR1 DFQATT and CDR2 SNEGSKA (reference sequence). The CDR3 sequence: CSASGSGEQFF. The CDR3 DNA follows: TGCAGTGCTAGCGGGAGCGGTGAGCAGTTCTTC.

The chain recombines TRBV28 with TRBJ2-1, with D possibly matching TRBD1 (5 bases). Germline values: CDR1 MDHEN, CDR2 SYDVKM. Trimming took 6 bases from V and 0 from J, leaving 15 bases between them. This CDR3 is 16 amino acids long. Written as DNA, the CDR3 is TGTGCCAGCAGGATTAAGACAGTCAGCTCCTACAATGAGCAGTTCTTC. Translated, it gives CASRIKTVSSYNEQFF.

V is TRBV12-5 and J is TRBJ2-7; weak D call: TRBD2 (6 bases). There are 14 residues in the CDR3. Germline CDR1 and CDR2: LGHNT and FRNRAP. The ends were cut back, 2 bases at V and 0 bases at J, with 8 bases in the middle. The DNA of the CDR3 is TGTGCTAGTGGTTTGTTGGGGGGCTCCTACGAGCAGTACTTC. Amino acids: CASGLLGGSYEQYF.

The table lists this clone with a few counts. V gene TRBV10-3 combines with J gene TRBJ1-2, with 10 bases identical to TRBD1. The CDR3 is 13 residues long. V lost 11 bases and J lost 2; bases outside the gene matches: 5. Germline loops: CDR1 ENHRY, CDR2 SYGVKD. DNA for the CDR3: TGTGCCGTGCCGGGACAGGGGAACTATGGCTACACCTTC. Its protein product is CAVPGQGNYGYTF.

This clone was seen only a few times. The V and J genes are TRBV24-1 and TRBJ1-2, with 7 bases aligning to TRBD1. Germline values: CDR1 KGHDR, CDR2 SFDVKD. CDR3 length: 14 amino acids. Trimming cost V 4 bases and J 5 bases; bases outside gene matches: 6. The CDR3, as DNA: TGTGCCACCAGTGACCCGGGACAGACTTATGGCTACACCTTC. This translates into CATSDPGQTYGYTF.

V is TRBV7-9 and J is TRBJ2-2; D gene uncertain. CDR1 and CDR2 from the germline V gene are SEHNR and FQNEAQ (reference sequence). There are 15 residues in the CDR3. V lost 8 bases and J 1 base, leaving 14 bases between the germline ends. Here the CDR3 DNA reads TGTGCCAGCCTCGGCAGGTCCTTGAACACCGGGGAGCTGTTTTTT. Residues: CASLGRSLNTGELFF.

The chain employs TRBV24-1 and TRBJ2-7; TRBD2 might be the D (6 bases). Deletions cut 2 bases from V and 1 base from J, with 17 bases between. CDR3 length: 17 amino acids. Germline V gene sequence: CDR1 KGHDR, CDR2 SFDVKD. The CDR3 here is CATSDSHGGDRSYEQYF. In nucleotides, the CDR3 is TGTGCCACCAGTGATTCCCATGGCGGGGATCGTTCCTACGAGCAGTACTTC.

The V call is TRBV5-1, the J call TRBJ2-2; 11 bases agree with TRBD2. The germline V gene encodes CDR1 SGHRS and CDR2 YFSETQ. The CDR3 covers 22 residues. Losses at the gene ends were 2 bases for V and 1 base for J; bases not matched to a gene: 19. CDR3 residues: CASSFLNLGLAVSVGNTGELFF. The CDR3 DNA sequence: TGCGCCAGCAGCTTCCTTAACCTGGGACTAGCGGTATCCGTAGGGAACACCGGGGAGCTGTTTTTT.

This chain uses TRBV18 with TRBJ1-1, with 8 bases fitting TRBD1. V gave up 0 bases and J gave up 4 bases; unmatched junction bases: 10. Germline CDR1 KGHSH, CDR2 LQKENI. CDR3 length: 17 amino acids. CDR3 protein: CASSPPPGQVKSTEAFF. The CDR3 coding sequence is TGTGCCAGCTCACCACCTCCGGGACAGGTGAAGAGCACTGAAGCTTTCTTT. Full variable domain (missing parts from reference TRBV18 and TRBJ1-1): NAGVMQNPRHLVRRRGQEARLRCSPMKGHSHVYWYRQLPEEGLKFMVYLQKENIIDESGMPKERFSAEFPKEGPSILRIQQVVRGDSAAYFCASSPPPGQVKSTEAFFGQGTRLTVV.

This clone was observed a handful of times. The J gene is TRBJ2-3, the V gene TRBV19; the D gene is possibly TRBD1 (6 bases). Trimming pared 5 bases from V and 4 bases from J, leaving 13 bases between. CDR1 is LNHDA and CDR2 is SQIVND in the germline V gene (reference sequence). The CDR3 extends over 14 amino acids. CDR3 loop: CASSAREGADTQYF. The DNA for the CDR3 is TGTGCCAGTAGTGCCCGCGAGGGGGCAGATACGCAGTATTTT.